This paragraph covers one T cell receptor (beta chain) sequence. Its binding antigen is unknown. No quality values exist for individual bases; no much larger clone is one base distant. This same CDR3 is encoded by further DNA sequences in the sample. The sample is drawn from a study of blood T cell repertoires in COVID-19 (TCRdb year 2020). For the wider study: The collaborator samples originated in the United States, Italy and Spain and spanned the acute and convalescent phases of COVID-19. The material from the prospective study consisted of cDNA or gDNA derived from T cells, B-cell-depleted T cells, or PBMCs. Samples were obtained from the ongoing ImmuneRACE study (first 160 participants) and from 950 to 1,500 subjects provided by 6 global collaborators. The dataset comprised deeply sampled blood TCRbeta repertoires from subjects exposed to, actively infected with, or recovered from COVID-19. Where available, HLA class I and class II types were obtained from metadata supplied by the sample provider rather than from assay-based typing. The repertoires were released in a freely available public database meant as a resource for research on the immune response to SARS-CoV-2. Sample metadata almost always included a de-identified subject ID, COVID-19 status, age in years and sex.

General study outcomes and caveats: How much clinical and demographic metadata was included differed by source and by participant, and the metadata was provided uncurated.

From a lookup of the germline V gene, CDR1 and CDR2 are SGHRS and YFSETQ. V is cut back by 4 bases and J by 4 bases, with 5 bases in the junction unmatched. Taken from cysteine to phenylalanine, the CDR3 has 14 residues. The only DNA kept is the CDR3, 42 bases in frame from the first base. The collaborating institutions used their own protocols to collect whole blood in K2EDTA tubes. For TCRbeta analysis, collaborator samples were shipped as frozen whole blood, as isolated PBMCs, or as DNA extracted from either sample type. TCRbeta CDR3 regions were amplified from genomic DNA using the immunoSEQ Assay, a bias-controlled multiplex PCR. Per the source publication's procedure: Nucleated cell counts per sample were estimated from amplification of reference gene primers within the assay. To quantify the absolute abundance of each unique TCRbeta CDR3 rearrangement, sequence reads were collapsed and filtered. For each sample, productive Simpson clonality was calculated as the square root of Simpson's diversity index over productive rearrangements. The table comes from immuneACCESS by way of TCRdb, which keeps in-frame sequences with V and J called. Part of the clones is missing from these tables; in studies checked, under half for an unresolved V gene and the rest for unknown reasons. V, J and clone size are those of that table, while D and trimming were read from the DNA. The sample contains around 80,000 clones, roughly four fifths of them found a single time. Jointly, the top ten make up about 9% of the sample.

The source of this sequence is a human donor in a cohort sampled during active COVID-19. Recombination connected TRBV5-1 to TRBJ1-5; TRBD1 aligns with 7 central bases. The specimen was peripheral blood. Read as DNA, the sequence is TGCGCCAGCAGCCTAGGGGGCGGGAATCAGCCCCAGCATTTT. This yields the protein CASSLGGGNQPQHF.